Listed here are 7 T cell receptor beta chains from one sample, sequenced in a study of response to subunit inactivated influenza vaccine (dated by TCRdb to 2017 to 2018). Libraries were constructed by RT-PCR. TCRdb names Illumina HiSeq 2500 as the instrument used. The raw public data were reprocessed by TCRdb itself: fastp quality trimming at Q25, MiXCR clonotype calling, in-frame beta chains only. Each record represents a unique CDR3 protein, reported with the most common genes and DNA among its rows. The sample data list around 650,000 distinct CDR3 sequences, and around 16% of these were observed just once. Together, the top ten hold around a tenth of the sample. The input for sequencing was PBMCs from blood, taken 11 to 12 days after vaccination. The receptors were gathered from a man aged 45-65 years who received an inactivated influenza vaccine. Donor details come from another sample of the same person, matched by shared clones.

This clonotype was counted between two and nine times. The rearrangement uses TRBV29-1 and TRBJ1-1, with 7 nucleotides matching TRBD1. Trimming cost V 3 bases and J 4 bases; bases outside gene matches: 5. Germline V gene sequence: CDR1 SQVTM, CDR2 ANQGSEA. This CDR3 has 13 residues. The CDR3 DNA reads as TGCAGCGTTGAGGACAGGACCCGCACTGAAGCTTTCTTT. This codes for CSVEDRTRTEAFF. Together with reference TRBV29-1 and TRBJ1-1, the CDR3 gives the full variable domain: SAVISQKPSRDICQRGTSLTIQCQVDSQVTMMFWYRQQPGQSLTLIATANQGSEATYESGFVIDKFPISRPNLTFSTLTVSNMSPEDSSIYLCSVEDRTRTEAFFGQGTRLTVV.

CDR3 sequence reads: CSAEQGPYEQYF. Here the CDR3 DNA reads TGCAGTGCGGAACAGGGGCCCTACGAGCAGTACTTC. The rearrangement links TRBV20-1 to TRBJ2-7, with 7 nucleotides matching TRBD1. The germline CDR1 and CDR2 sequences are DFQATT and SNEGSKA (reference sequence). There are 12 residues in the CDR3. The J segment lost 2 bases and the V segment lost 6 bases, leaving 4 bases of the junction unmatched.

This clonotype was found many times. This chain connects TRBV4-3 to TRBJ2-7, with no clear D. Germline CDR1 is LGHNA and CDR2 is YSLEER. The CDR3 extends over 14 amino acids. Trimming removed 0 bases at V and 4 bases at J, with 10 bases between. CDR3 residues: CASSQDGGVYEQYF. The CDR3 DNA reads as TGCGCCAGCAGCCAAGATGGTGGAGTTTACGAGCAGTACTTC.

This clonotype was found once. The rearrangement uses TRBV20-1 and TRBJ2-7; TRBD2 matches at 7 bases. Germline V gives CDR1 DFQATT, CDR2 SNEGSKA (reference sequence). The CDR3 runs 15 residues. V lost 0 bases and J lost 1; bases outside the gene matches: 6. CDR3 residues: CSAREKGGASYEQYF. The CDR3 DNA follows: TGCAGTGCTAGAGAGAAGGGAGGGGCGTCCTACGAGCAGTACTTC.

This clonotype has more than one count but fewer than ten. The chain employs TRBV18 and TRBJ2-1; 8 bases agree with TRBD2. CDR1 is KGHSH, CDR2 LQKENI, per germline. V was pared by 4 bases and J by 3 bases, with 11 bases of the junction left unmatched. The CDR3 length is 17 residues. The CDR3 DNA sequence: TGTGCCAGCTCACTCAACCCCGCGGGAGGTTTCTACAATGAGCAGTTCTTC. Translation gives CASSLNPAGGFYNEQFF.

The chain has TRBV5-1 and TRBJ2-1, with TRBD2 identical over 7 bases. The J segment lost 6 bases and the V segment lost 4 bases, leaving 7 bases of the junction unmatched. CDR1 and CDR2 from the germline V gene are SGHRS and YFSETQ. The CDR3 is 14 amino acids. The CDR3 protein is CASSPRPSGNEQFF. CDR3 coding DNA: TGCGCCAGCAGCCCTAGACCTAGCGGCAATGAGCAGTTCTTC.

V gene TRBV12-3 or TRBV12-4 combines with J gene TRBJ1-2, with D perhaps matching TRBD1 (5 bases). The germline V and J ends were trimmed by 5 bases and 8 bases, with 21 bases remaining between them. This CDR3 is 15 amino acids long. CDR3 bases: TGTGCCAGCAGTCTAACTCCTAATGGGGGTGGCGGCTACACCTTC. Translating gives CASSLTPNGGGGYTF.